A selection of T cell receptor beta chains follows, all from one sample in a study of cytomegalovirus exposure and HLA in healthy donors. Measured with immunoSEQ multiplex PCR; TCRdb has only the in-frame clones, and not every one. The table lists hundreds of thousands of clones, 75% to 90% of them singletons. Sequencing was carried out using PBMCs. These receptors were obtained from a woman aged 30 to 39 in good health and CMV-seropositive. Each CDR3 is given with its conserved first and last residue. Each record gives: V gene, clone size, J gene, D gene, CDR3 DNA, CDR3 protein. D genes are given only for firm matches. Clone size is not always given. Where it is, it says once, few, many or a class for expanded clones.

TRBV19,.,TRBJ1-1,.,TGTGCCAGTAGTGAAATCCCCGGGGCTTTCTTT,CASSEIPGAFF
TRBV27,.,TRBJ2-1,.,TGTGCCAGCAGTTCGCGGACCAGGTCGGGCAATGAGCAGTTCTTC,CASSSRTRSGNEQFF
TRBV5-1,.,TRBJ2-7,.,TGCGCCAGCAGCTTGGTTGTGGACTACGAGCAGTACTTC,CASSLVVDYEQYF
TRBV30,.,TRBJ1-2,.,TGTGCCTGGAGCCACGGGGACTATGGCTACACCTTC,CAWSHGDYGYTF
TRBV12-5,.,TRBJ2-1,TRBD1,TGTGCTAGTGGTTTCGGGACAGGGAACAATGAGCAGTTCTTC,CASGFGTGNNEQFF
TRBV5-1,once,TRBJ1-2,.,TGCGCCAGCAGCTTGAGTGGGGGCGCATCTCATGGCTACACCTTC,CASSLSGGASHGYTF
TRBV29-1,.,TRBJ2-7,TRBD2,TGCAGCGTCGGACTAGCGGGATTCCCCTACGAGCAGTACTTC,CSVGLAGFPYEQYF
TRBV5-1,.,TRBJ2-2,.,TGCGCCAGCAGCTTGGGTTCAGGGGACACCGGGGAGCTGTTTTTT,CASSLGSGDTGELFF
TRBV6-5,.,TRBJ2-7,.,TGTGCCAGCAGTTACGGCTCAACCGGTTCCTACGAGCAGTACTTC,CASSYGSTGSYEQYF
TRBV30,.,TRBJ1-5,.,TGTGCCTGGAGCACCGGACGCCGAAACCAATCACGGCCCCAGCATTTT,CAWSTGRRNQSRPQHF
TRBV4-1,.,TRBJ2-7,.,TGCGCCAGCAGCCAACGGGGGAGCTCCTACGAGCAGTACTTC,CASSQRGSSYEQYF
TRBV6-5,.,TRBJ1-5,.,TGTGCCAGCAGATTATATAGCAATCAGCCCCAGCATTTT,CASRLYSNQPQHF
TRBV27,.,TRBJ2-7,.,TGTGCCAGCAATCCGGGGACGTCTTACGAGCAGTACTTC,CASNPGTSYEQYF
TRBV5-1,once,TRBJ1-2,.,TGCGCCAGCAGCACTATGGACAGAAAGAATGGCTACACCTTC,CASSTMDRKNGYTF
TRBV5-1,.,TRBJ2-5,TRBD1,TGCGCCAGCAGCCCAGGGACAGGGGAAGGGACCCAGTACTTC,CASSPGTGEGTQYF
TRBV30,.,TRBJ1-2,.,TGTGCCTGGAGGCGGCAGGCCCGTTTAACTAACTATGGCTACACCTTC,CAWRRQARLTNYGYTF
TRBV6-1,.,TRBJ1-2,.,TGTGCCAGCAGTGAAACAGGGAAGGAGGATGGCTACACCTTC,CASSETGKEDGYTF
TRBV7-3,once,TRBJ1-1,.,TGTGCCAGCAGCTTAGTCAGGGGTGTTACTGAAGCTTTCTTT,CASSLVRGVTEAFF
TRBV20-1,.,TRBJ1-2,TRBD1,TGCAGTGCCGGACAGGGGGTTGGCTACACCTTC,CSAGQGVGYTF
TRBV11-3,.,TRBJ2-5,.,TGTGCCAGCAGCTTGCTGAGTGAAGCACCTAAAGAGACCCAGTACTTC,CASSLLSEAPKETQYF
TRBV18,once,TRBJ1-1,.,TGTGCCAGCTCATCGATACAGGGAGACACTGAAGCTTTCTTT,CASSSIQGDTEAFF
TRBV27,.,TRBJ2-7,.,TGTGCCAGCAGTTTGGGACTGACAGGCTACGAGCAGTACTTC,CASSLGLTGYEQYF
TRBV27,.,TRBJ1-4,TRBD1,TGTGCCAGCAGTACCCCCGGGACAGGGTTTGAAAAACTGTTTTTT,CASSTPGTGFEKLFF
TRBV29-1,.,TRBJ1-2,.,TGCAGCGTTGAAGATCCGGAGGAGGGGACCTATGGCTACACCTTC,CSVEDPEEGTYGYTF
TRBV5-1,.,TRBJ1-2,.,TGCGCCAGCAGCTTGGCCGGGACCGAATATGGCTACACCTTC,CASSLAGTEYGYTF
TRBV14,.,TRBJ2-2,TRBD1,TGTGCCAGCAGCCAAGAGCAAGGGACAGGAATCAGCGGGGAGCTGTTTTTT,CASSQEQGTGISGELFF
TRBV6-1,.,TRBJ2-7,.,TGTGCCAGCACTCTGGTGGAGGCCCCTAGCGAGCAGTACTTC,CASTLVEAPSEQYF
TRBV4-1,few,TRBJ1-5,.,TGCGCCAGCAGCCAACGGGAAGGCAATCAGCCCCAGCATTTT,CASSQREGNQPQHF
TRBV6-7,few,TRBJ2-7,.,TGTGCCAGCAGACGTGGCCCATTC,CASRRGPF
TRBV6-5,few,TRBJ2-2,TRBD1,TGTGCCAGCAATCGACAGGGTACGGGGGAGCTGTTTTTT,CASNRQGTGELFF
TRBV7-8,few,TRBJ1-2,.,TGTGCCAGCAGCTGGGACGGGAGAACAGGTGGCTACACCTTC,CASSWDGRTGGYTF
TRBV12-5,.,TRBJ1-1,.,TGTGCTAGTGGTTTGGAGCTAGGCACTGAAGCTTTCTTT,CASGLELGTEAFF
TRBV5-1,.,TRBJ2-5,TRBD1,TGCGCCAGCAGCGACTCTTCACAGGGGGCGTCCAAAGAGACCCAGTACTTC,CASSDSSQGASKETQYF
TRBV10-3,.,TRBJ2-1,TRBD2,TGTGCCATCAGTGAGTCGACTAGCGGACACTCCTACAATGAGCAGTTCTTC,CAISESTSGHSYNEQFF
TRBV11-2,.,TRBJ1-1,.,TGTGCCAGCAGCTTAGTAGGTTATGAAGCTTTCTTT,CASSLVGYEAFF
TRBV29-1,.,TRBJ2-4,.,TGCAGCGTCACCCTAGCCAAAAACATTCAGTACTTC,CSVTLAKNIQYF
TRBV11-3,few,TRBJ2-1,TRBD2,TGTGCCAGCAGCCCTAGCGGGAGGGCCTTCGGTGAGCAGTTCTTC,CASSPSGRAFGEQFF
TRBV9,.,TRBJ1-4,.,TGTGCCAGCAGCGTAGAAGGTTCACCCTATTTCGGTGAAAAACTGTTTTTT,CASSVEGSPYFGEKLFF
TRBV6-5,.,TRBJ1-5,TRBD1,TGTGCCAGCAGTTCTAGCGGGACAGGTGGCAATCAGCCCCAGCATTTT,CASSSSGTGGNQPQHF
TRBV7-2,few,TRBJ1-2,.,TGTGCCAGCAGCTCCCCTAGGCCGGAGTATGGCTACACCTTC,CASSSPRPEYGYTF
TRBV28,.,TRBJ2-6,.,TGTGCCAGCAGTCAGACGGACGACGGGGCCAACGTCCTGACTTTC,CASSQTDDGANVLTF
TRBV7-9,.,TRBJ2-7,.,TGTGCCAGCAGCTTAGTCAGCCGCGAGCAGTACTTC,CASSLVSREQYF
TRBV5-4,.,TRBJ1-1,.,TGTGCCAGCAGTTCCGGGACGGCGAACACTGAAGCTTTCTTT,CASSSGTANTEAFF
TRBV5-1,.,TRBJ2-3,TRBD2,TGCGCCAGCAGCTTGGTAAGCGGGAGATCAGATACGCAGTATTTT,CASSLVSGRSDTQYF
TRBV6-5,.,TRBJ1-5,TRBD1,TGTGCCAGCACCACCTGGGACAGTGGACAGCCCCAGCATTTT,CASTTWDSGQPQHF
TRBV27,.,TRBJ2-3,TRBD2,TGTGCCAGCAGTTATACTTGGACCGGGACTAGCGGTACAGATACGCAGTATTTT,CASSYTWTGTSGTDTQYF
TRBV5-3,.,TRBJ1-5,.,TGTGCCAGAAGCATACGACAGCGAGATACCCTAAGCTATAGCAATCAGCCCCAGCATTTT,CARSIRQRDTLSYSNQPQHF
TRBV29-1,once,TRBJ2-1,TRBD2,TGCAGCGTTGAAGATAACTTGGAACTAGCGTACTACAATGAGCAGTTCTTC,CSVEDNLELAYYNEQFF
TRBV30,.,TRBJ1-5,TRBD1,TGTGCCTGGAGTGGGGGGACAGGACGTATGAATCAGCCCCAGCATTTT,CAWSGGTGRMNQPQHF
TRBV30,few,TRBJ1-2,.,TGTGCCCGAGGGGCGGCTAACTATGGCTACACCTTC,CARGAANYGYTF
TRBV7-9,.,TRBJ1-2,.,TGTGCCAGCAGCTCCTATTCGTATGGCTACACCTTC,CASSSYSYGYTF
TRBV27,once,TRBJ1-2,.,TGTGCCAGCGCTTTAAGTCAGGCGGCTAACTATGGCTACACCTTC,CASALSQAANYGYTF
TRBV19,.,TRBJ1-5,TRBD1,TGTGCCAGTACCCAGGAGGGCAGGGGGCGCGCACAGCCCCAGCATTTT,CASTQEGRGRAQPQHF
TRBV4-1,.,TRBJ1-1,TRBD1,TGCGCCAGCAGAAAGACAGGGGACACTGAAGCTTTCTTT,CASRKTGDTEAFF
TRBV6-6,.,TRBJ1-2,.,TGTGCCAGCAGTCAAGGAAAGGACTACACCTTC,CASSQGKDYTF
TRBV19,.,TRBJ2-7,TRBD1,TGTGCCAGTAGCAGACAGACAGGGGTGGCCGGCGAGCAGTACTTC,CASSRQTGVAGEQYF